The present T cell receptor (beta chain) was sequenced within a study of cytomegalovirus exposure and HLA in healthy donors. About the research overall: Researchers found that 81% of just under 400 genotyped donors fell within the Caucasian-associated ancestry cluster.

Study-level findings and limits: Accounts indicate the classifier identified cytomegalovirus status with strong specificity and sensitivity. In an earlier analysis, most TCR beta V segments were productive about 87% or about 30% of the time. Confirmation was obtained in vitro that a few CMV-associated chains are specific for CMV antigens.

The germline V gene has CDR1 SGHRS and CDR2 YFSETQ. The V end was cut by 5 bases, the J end by 6 bases, with 30 bases between. The CDR3 is 19 amino acids. Use of 60 Vbeta and 13 Jbeta primers characterized the PCR. The assay was immunoSEQ multiplex PCR, and TCRdb's table has in-frame clones only and misses some. The sample has about 140,000 clones, 76% seen once. This clone showed up just a few times. The antigen is undetermined. Material for sequencing was PBMCs. This receptor was taken from a male donor in good health and CMV-seronegative. The rearrangement uses TRBV5-1 and TRBJ2-1; tentatively, D is TRBD1 (5 bases). CDR3 amino acids: CASSSLDTQGRRRSNEQFF. The CDR3 coding sequence is TGCGCCAGCAGTTCTCTTGACACCCAGGGTCGACGTCGGTCCAATGAGCAGTTCTTC.